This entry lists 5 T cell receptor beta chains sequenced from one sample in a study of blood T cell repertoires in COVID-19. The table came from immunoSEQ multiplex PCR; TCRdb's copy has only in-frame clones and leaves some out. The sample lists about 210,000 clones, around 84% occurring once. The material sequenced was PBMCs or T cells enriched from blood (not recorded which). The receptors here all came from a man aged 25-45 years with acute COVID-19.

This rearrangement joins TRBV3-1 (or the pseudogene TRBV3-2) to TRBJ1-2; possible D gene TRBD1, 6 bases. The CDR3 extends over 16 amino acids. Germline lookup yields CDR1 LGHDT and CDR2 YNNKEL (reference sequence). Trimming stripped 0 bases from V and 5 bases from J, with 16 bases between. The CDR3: CASSQDWVAGAYGYTF. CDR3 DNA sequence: TGTGCCAGCAGCCAAGATTGGGTGGCAGGGGCGTATGGCTACACCTTC.

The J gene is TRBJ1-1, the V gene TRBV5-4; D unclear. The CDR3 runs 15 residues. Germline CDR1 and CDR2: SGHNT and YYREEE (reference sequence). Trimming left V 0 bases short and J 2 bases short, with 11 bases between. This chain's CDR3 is CASSLEQPLNTEAFF. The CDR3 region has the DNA TGTGCCAGCAGCTTGGAACAACCTTTAAACACTGAAGCTTTCTTT.

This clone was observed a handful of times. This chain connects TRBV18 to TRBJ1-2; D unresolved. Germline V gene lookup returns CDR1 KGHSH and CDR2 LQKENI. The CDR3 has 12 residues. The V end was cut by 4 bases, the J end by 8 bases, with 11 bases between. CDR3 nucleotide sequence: TGTGCCAGCTCACAACCCGGGTCGGGCTACACCTTC. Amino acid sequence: CASSQPGSGYTF.

DNA of the CDR3: TGTGCCAGCAGGGACAGGGCTTGGACTGAAGCTTTCTTT. As protein: CASRDRAWTEAFF. The J gene is TRBJ1-1, the V gene TRBV6-5, with 8 bases lining up with TRBD1. The V and J ends lost 6 bases and 5 bases, in that order; junction bases with no gene match: 5. The CDR3 consists of 13 residues. CDR1 is MNHEY and CDR2 is SVGAGI in the germline V gene.

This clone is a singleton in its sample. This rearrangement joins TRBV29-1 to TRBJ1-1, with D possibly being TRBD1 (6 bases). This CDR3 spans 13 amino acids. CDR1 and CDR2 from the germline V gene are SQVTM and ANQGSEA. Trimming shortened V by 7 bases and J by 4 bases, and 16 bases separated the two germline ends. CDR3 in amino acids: CSARTVGITEAFF. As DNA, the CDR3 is TGCAGCGCCCGGACAGTCGGGATCACTGAAGCTTTCTTT. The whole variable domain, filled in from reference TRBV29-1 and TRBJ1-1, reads SAVISQKPSRDICQRGTSLTIQCQVDSQVTMMFWYRQQPGQSLTLIATANQGSEATYESGFVIDKFPISRPNLTFSTLTVSNMSPEDSSIYLCSARTVGITEAFFGQGTRLTVV.